The 32 T cell receptor beta chains below were found in one sample sequenced in a study of T-cell reconstitution after alpha-beta-depleted transplantation in children. Unique molecular identifiers were used in preparing the TCRbeta library. From the PCR reads, TCRdb called clonotypes with MiXCR, one entry per CDR3 protein. The sample records about 610,000 distinct CDR3 sequences, around 27% being singletons. Specimen: PBMCs, collected before TCRalphabeta/CD19-depleted stem cell transplant. These receptors were collected from a boy under two years old with Wiskott-Aldrich syndrome, due to receive a stem cell transplant.

This chain joins TRBV5-1 and TRBJ1-2, with 8 bases that match TRBD1. J lost 1 base, V lost 0 bases, and 5 bases had no gene match. This CDR3 contains 16 residues. Germline V CDR1 and CDR2: SGHRS, YFSETQ. The CDR3 loop is CASSLGTGTFNYGYTF. As DNA, the CDR3 is TGCGCCAGCAGCTTGGGGACAGGGACTTTTAACTATGGCTACACCTTC.

This clonotype has a handful of counts. The gene calls are TRBV11-2 and TRBJ2-5, with 7 positions matching TRBD2. CDR3 length equals 15 residues. With 4 bases clipped from V and 4 bases from J, the junction kept 9 bases outside the gene matches. CDR1 and CDR2 (germline): SGHAT, FQNNGV. CDR3 sequence: CASSWGAGITETQYF. The DNA of the CDR3 is TGTGCCAGCAGCTGGGGAGCGGGAATTACAGAGACCCAGTACTTC.

This sequence joins TRBV5-5 and TRBJ2-7, with D hard to call. Germline CDR1 reads SGHKS; CDR2 reads YYEKEE (reference sequence). The V end was cut by 2 bases, the J end by 3 bases, with 12 bases between. The CDR3 extends over 14 amino acids. The CDR3 sequence: CASSFALRDYEQYF. The CDR3 DNA reads TGTGCCAGCAGCTTCGCTCTGAGAGACTACGAGCAGTACTTC. The entire variable domain, with the rest obtained from reference TRBV5-5 and TRBJ2-7, is as follows: DAGVTQSPTHLIKTRGQQVTLRCSPISGHKSVSWYQQVLGQGPQFIFQYYEKEERGRGNFPDRFSARQFPNYSSELNVNALLLGDSALYLCASSFALRDYEQYFGPGTRLTVT.

CDR3 sequence (DNA): TGTGCCAGCAGTTTAAGGCTTGGAAACACCATATATTTT. Amino acid sequence: CASSLRLGNTIYF. V usage is TRBV12-3 or TRBV12-4 and J usage is TRBJ1-3, with D unresolved. The CDR3 spans 13 residues. Trimming took off 2 bases at V and 3 bases at J, with 5 bases between the two ends.

This chain uses TRBV30 with TRBJ1-2; the D is unclear. Germline CDR1 reads GTSNPN; CDR2 reads SVGIG (reference sequence). The CDR3 is made up of 10 amino acids. Deletions cut 3 bases from V and 8 bases from J, with 7 bases between. DNA of the CDR3: TGTGCCTGGAGAACGGTGGGCTACACCTTC. It codes for CAWRTVGYTF.

This clonotype was observed a few times. The rearrangement links TRBV7-2 to TRBJ2-3, with D tentatively TRBD2 (6 bases). Germline lookup yields CDR1 SGHTA and CDR2 FQGNSA. The germline V and J ends were trimmed by 4 bases and 5 bases, with 13 bases remaining between them. CDR3 length equals 14 residues. CDR3 protein: CASSWGFGGDTQYF. The CDR3 coding sequence is TGTGCCAGCAGCTGGGGTTTCGGGGGAGATACGCAGTATTTT.

Only one count was recorded for this clonotype. A junction end diverges from the germline sequence, so it may reflect a read error. The V call is TRBV7-6, the J call TRBJ2-1, with unresolved D. Germline CDR1 is SGHVS and CDR2 is FNYEAQ. This CDR3 is 12 amino acids long. The CDR3 loop reads CASSFPLDEHFF. As DNA, the CDR3 is TGTGCCAGCAGCTTCCCTCTCGATGAGCACTTCTTC.

The chain carries TRBV4-1 and TRBJ1-2; D not resolved. Germline lookup yields CDR1 MGHRA and CDR2 YSYEKL. V lost 5 bases and J lost 5, with 15 bases in between. The CDR3 consists of 14 residues. The CDR3: CASSDDVLGYGYTF. The CDR3 bases are TGCGCCAGCAGCGACGACGTCCTGGGGTATGGCTACACCTTC.

This chain links TRBV20-1 with TRBJ2-3; D call uncertain. Germline assignment: CDR1 DFQATT and CDR2 SNEGSKA (reference sequence). Deletions cut 8 bases from V and 1 base from J, with 4 bases between. The CDR3 length is 10 residues. Here the CDR3 reads CSFGTDTQYF. CDR3 nucleotides: TGCAGTTTCGGCACAGATACGCAGTATTTT.

This chain uses TRBV15 with TRBJ1-5; the D gene is possibly TRBD1 (6 bases). The germline gives CDR1 LNHNV, CDR2 YYDKDF (reference sequence). The ends were cut back, 1 base at V and 7 bases at J, with 17 bases in the middle. The CDR3 is 16 residues long. CDR3 in amino acids: CATSRGRRGQLQPQHF. The CDR3 nucleotides are TGTGCCACCAGCAGAGGCCGCCGGGGGCAGCTACAGCCCCAGCATTTT.

The chain carries TRBV12-3 or TRBV12-4 and TRBJ2-7, with D perhaps TRBD1 (6 bases). V gave up 8 bases and J gave up 1 base, with 15 bases separating them. This CDR3 has 14 amino acids. The CDR3 region is CASGKSGVSYEQYF. Here the CDR3 DNA reads TGTGCCAGCGGAAAGTCAGGGGTATCCTACGAGCAGTACTTC.

V usage is TRBV5-1 and J usage is TRBJ2-5, with 9 bases that match TRBD2. This CDR3 is 15 amino acids long. Germline trimming cut 5 bases from V and 1 base from J; bases unmatched to any gene: 6. Per germline, CDR1 SGHRS and CDR2 YFSETQ. CDR3 protein: CASREGTSSQETQYF. The CDR3 bases are TGCGCCAGCAGAGAAGGGACTAGCAGCCAAGAGACCCAGTACTTC.

This clonotype showed up just a few times. This rearrangement joins TRBV20-1 to TRBJ1-2, with TRBD1 identical over 9 bases. After removal of 6 bases from V and 8 bases from J, the junction contained 4 bases not matched to a gene. This CDR3 has 11 amino acids. Germline lookup yields CDR1 DFQATT and CDR2 SNEGSKA (reference sequence). The CDR3 loop is CSAYRGLGYTF. The CDR3 bases are TGCAGTGCCTACAGGGGGCTCGGCTACACCTTC.

This clonotype was seen more than once but under ten times. The chain uses TRBV3-1 and TRBJ1-5, with D possibly being TRBD1 (5 bases). This CDR3 has 15 residues. Looked up from germline, CDR1 is LGHDT and CDR2 is YNNKEL (reference sequence). Trimming removed 0 bases at V and 6 bases at J, with 12 bases between. This CDR3 reads CASSQDPGSGQPQHF. The CDR3 bases are TGTGCCAGCAGCCAAGACCCAGGGAGCGGTCAGCCCCAGCATTTT.

The genes are TRBV20-1 and TRBJ2-1; 8 nucleotides agree with TRBD2. CDR1 and CDR2 (germline): DFQATT, SNEGSKA (reference sequence). J lost 9 bases, V lost 3 bases, and 10 bases had no gene match. This CDR3 region has 14 residues. CDR3 in amino acids: CSARPRSGMSEQFF. CDR3 DNA sequence: TGCAGTGCTAGGCCCCGTAGCGGGATGTCTGAGCAGTTCTTC.

V usage is TRBV29-1 and J usage is TRBJ1-2, with D uncertain. The CDR3 is 12 amino acids. Germline V gives CDR1 SQVTM, CDR2 ANQGSEA. CDR3 residues: CTARSANYGYTF. CDR3 nucleotide sequence: TGCACCGCAAGGTCGGCTAACTATGGCTACACCTTC. Full variable domain (rest looked up from reference TRBV29-1 and TRBJ1-2): SAVISQKPSRDICQRGTSLTIQCQVDSQVTMMFWYRQQPGQSLTLIATANQGSEATYESGFVIDKFPISRPNLTFSTLTVSNMSPEDSSIYLCTARSANYGYTFGSGTRLTVV.

The rearrangement uses TRBV25-1 and TRBJ2-7; possible D gene TRBD2, 5 bases. V was shortened by 4 bases and J by 1 base, with 14 bases between the two germline ends. This CDR3 is 15 amino acids long. CDR1 is MGHDK, CDR2 SYGVNS, per germline. CDR3 sequence (DNA): TGTGCCAGCAGTGTTAAAGACGGAGGTTCCTACGAGCAGTACTTC. Translated, it gives CASSVKDGGSYEQYF.

This clonotype was found once. The chain uses TRBV6-5 and TRBJ1-4, with 11 bases matching TRBD1. In germline, CDR1 is MNHEY, CDR2 SVGAGI. Unmatched junction bases numbered 4, after V lost 0 bases and J lost 7 bases. The CDR3 totals 16 residues. Written as DNA, the CDR3 is TGTGCCAGCAGTTACTCAATCGGGACAGGGGGTGAAAAACTGTTTTTT. Its protein product is CASSYSIGTGGEKLFF.

In this sample, this clonotype turned up a few times. V and J are TRBV20-1 and TRBJ2-7; 14 bases fit TRBD2. Losses at the gene ends were 5 bases for V and 6 bases for J; bases not matched to a gene: 6. Germline V gene sequence: CDR1 DFQATT, CDR2 SNEGSKA (reference sequence). The CDR3 totals 14 residues. The CDR3 bases are TGCAGTGCTGGGACTAGCGGGAGCTTTGGCGAGCAGTACTTC. It specifies CSAGTSGSFGEQYF.

This clonotype was seen only once. The chain uses TRBV7-9 and TRBJ1-2; TRBD1 is a possible D gene (6 bases). Germline V gene lookup returns CDR1 SEHNR and CDR2 FQNEAQ (reference sequence). The CDR3 is 13 residues long. Between the trimmed V and J ends, which lost 5 bases and 11 bases, there was a span of 18 bases. As DNA, the CDR3 is TGTGCCAGCAGCCTAGTACGGGACACCGGGTACACCTTC. Its protein product is CASSLVRDTGYTF.

This clonotype has only one observation. V usage is TRBV6-1 and J usage is TRBJ2-1; no reliable D call. Trimming pared 6 bases from V and 1 base from J, leaving 7 bases between. CDR1 is MNHNS and CDR2 is SASEGT in the germline V gene. The CDR3 is 13 amino acids. As DNA, the CDR3 is TGTGCCAGCAGCACGGGTTCCTACAATGAGCAGTTCTTC. Residues: CASSTGSYNEQFF.

This clonotype was counted a few times. The chain employs TRBV7-9 and TRBJ1-2, with D possibly TRBD1 on 6 matching bases. This CDR3 is built from 14 residues. V lost 2 bases to trimming and J lost 4 bases, with 11 bases between them. Looked up from germline, CDR1 is SEHNR and CDR2 is FQNEAQ (reference sequence). The CDR3 DNA reads TGTGCCAGCAGCTTACCGACAGGCCCCTATGGCTACACCTTC. This gives the protein CASSLPTGPYGYTF.

This sequence joins TRBV20-1 and TRBJ2-7; perhaps TRBD2 as D (5 bases). Trimming took 3 bases from V and 2 from J, leaving 8 bases between them. The CDR3 is 12 amino acids. Germline CDR1 reads DFQATT; CDR2 reads SNEGSKA (reference sequence). CDR3 coding DNA: TGCAGTGCTAGCCGGGGAACCTACGAGCAGTACTTC. Its translation: CSASRGTYEQYF.

The chain uses TRBV9 and TRBJ2-5; D call uncertain. Germline V gene lookup returns CDR1 SGDLS and CDR2 YYNGEE. V shed 3 bases and J shed 4 bases, with 13 bases lying between them. The CDR3 runs 14 residues. CDR3 bases: TGTGCCAGCAGCGGTAGCCTGGGAAGAGAGACCCAGTACTTC. This gives the protein CASSGSLGRETQYF.

V usage is TRBV7-7 and J usage is TRBJ2-5; D might be TRBD2 (5 bases). The V end lost 6 bases, the J end lost 2 bases, and 10 bases lay between the germline ends. This CDR3 comprises 13 residues. Germline CDR1 SSHAT, CDR2 FNYEAQ (reference sequence). In DNA form, the CDR3 reads TGTGCCAGCAGGGATACGGGGCAAGAGACCCAGTACTTC. Protein product: CASRDTGQETQYF.

This clonotype has only a few counts. This sequence joins TRBV2 and TRBJ2-1; TRBD2 agrees at 12 bases. The germline V gene encodes CDR1 SNHLY and CDR2 FYNNEI. V dropped 7 bases and J dropped 7; count of bases not matched to a gene: 8. This CDR3 spans 15 amino acids. The CDR3 sequence is CASNPTSGRENEQFF. In nucleotides, the CDR3 is TGTGCCAGCAACCCGACTAGCGGGAGAGAGAATGAGCAGTTCTTC.

This clonotype was seen once. The chain links TRBV15 to TRBJ2-7; the match to TRBD2 covers 9 bases. J lost 0 bases, V lost 1 base, and 4 bases had no gene match. Germline loops: CDR1 LNHNV, CDR2 YYDKDF (reference sequence). The CDR3 is 16 residues long. This CDR3 is CATSRGISGSSYEQYF. CDR3 bases: TGTGCCACCAGCAGAGGTATTAGCGGGAGCTCCTACGAGCAGTACTTC.

The V and J genes are TRBV30 and TRBJ2-7; 7 bases map to TRBD2. CDR1 is GTSNPN and CDR2 is SVGIG in the germline V gene (reference sequence). The V gene end was trimmed by 5 bases and the J gene end by 7 bases; junction bases not matched to a gene: 14. The CDR3 consists of 14 residues. The CDR3 reads CAWGLVRTLREQYF. The CDR3 nucleotides read TGTGCCTGGGGACTAGTACGGACCCTTAGGGAGCAGTACTTC.

This clonotype was detected only a few times. The chain uses TRBV29-1 and TRBJ2-7; 7 nucleotides line up with TRBD2. This CDR3 region has 13 residues. CDR1 is SQVTM, CDR2 ANQGSEA, per germline. This CDR3 reads CSVPRAGSGGQYF. The CDR3, as DNA: TGCAGTGTCCCAAGAGCGGGAAGCGGAGGGCAGTACTTC.

Only a few counts were recorded for this clonotype. The chain recombines TRBV5-1 with TRBJ2-1, with TRBD2 matching 9 bases. CDR3 length: 13 residues. Germline V gene data show CDR1 as SGHRS and CDR2 as YFSETQ. J gave up 13 bases and V 0 bases, and 5 bases lay outside the gene matches. CDR3 sequence: CASSLELAGLQFF. CDR3 sequence (DNA): TGCGCCAGCAGCTTGGAACTAGCGGGCTTACAGTTCTTC.

This clonotype has just a few counts. This chain connects TRBV28 to TRBJ2-1; 10 bases are a match to TRBD2. The germline gives CDR1 MDHEN, CDR2 SYDVKM. The CDR3 is 15 amino acids. Losses at the gene ends were 5 bases for V and 4 bases for J; bases not matched to a gene: 5. CDR3 DNA: TGTGCCAGCAGTACAACTAGCGGGGATTACAATGAGCAGTTCTTC. Translating it yields CASSTTSGDYNEQFF. The entire variable domain, with the rest obtained from reference TRBV28 and TRBJ2-1, is as follows: DVKVTQSSRYLVKRTGEKVFLECVQDMDHENMFWYRQDPGLGLRLIYFSYDVKMKEKGDIPEGYSVSREKKERFSLILESASTNQTSMYLCASSTTSGDYNEQFFGPGTRLTVL.

The chain recombines TRBV20-1 with TRBJ2-7; D is possibly TRBD1 (6 bases). The germline gives CDR1 DFQATT, CDR2 SNEGSKA (reference sequence). The V end lost 3 bases, the J end lost 3 bases, and 21 bases lay between the germline ends. This CDR3 spans 16 amino acids. CDR3 loop: CSASLGSGSRGYEQYF. Written as DNA, the CDR3 is TGCAGTGCTAGCTTAGGTTCGGGGAGCAGGGGCTACGAGCAGTACTTC.